The text below deals with one T cell receptor (beta chain). Its antigen is currently unknown. The sample belongs to a study of cytomegalovirus exposure and HLA in healthy donors. Study outcomes and limitations: In vitro work confirmed that a few CMV-associated chains recognize CMV antigens. Later work found that TCR association rates differed between HLA loci; DRB1 had the most and HLA-C the fewest.

This CDR3 contains 15 residues. Germline V CDR1 and CDR2: SGHVS, FQNEAQ. V lost 0 bases, J lost 2 bases, and 9 bases lay in between. A multiplex PCR was run with 60 Vbeta primers and 13 Jbeta primers. The repertoire was sequenced with immunoSEQ multiplex PCR; TCRdb's copy has only in-frame clones and lacks some. This table has a few hundred thousand clones, 70% to 85% appearing once. The V call is TRBV7-8, the J call TRBJ2-3; D may be TRBD2 (5 bases). This sequence originates from a girl aged 2 to 10 in good health and CMV-seronegative. The sample taken for sequencing was PBMCs. The CDR3 protein is CASSLAAASTDTQYF. The CDR3 nucleotides read TGTGCCAGCAGCTTAGCAGCGGCCTCCACAGATACGCAGTATTTT.